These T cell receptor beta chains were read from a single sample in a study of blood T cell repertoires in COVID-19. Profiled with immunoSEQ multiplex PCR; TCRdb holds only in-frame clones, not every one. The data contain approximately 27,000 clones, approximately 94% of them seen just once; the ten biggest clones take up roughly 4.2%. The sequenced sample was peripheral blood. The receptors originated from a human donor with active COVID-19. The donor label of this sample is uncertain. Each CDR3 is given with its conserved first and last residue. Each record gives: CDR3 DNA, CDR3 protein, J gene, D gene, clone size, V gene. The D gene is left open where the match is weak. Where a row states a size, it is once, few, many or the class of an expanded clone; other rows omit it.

cdr3_nt: TGTGCCAGCAGCCTCACCGGGACAGGGGGCACGGGTGAGCAGTTCTTC; cdr3_aa: CASSLTGTGGTGEQFF; j_call: TRBJ2-1; d_call: TRBD1; clone_size: once; v_call: TRBV7-9
cdr3_nt: TGCGCCAGCAGCTTGGAGGCGGCAGGGGGCGGCCACGACTATGGCTACACCTTC; cdr3_aa: CASSLEAAGGGHDYGYTF; j_call: TRBJ1-2; d_call: TRBD1; clone_size: once; v_call: TRBV5-1
cdr3_nt: TGTGCCTGGAGTGCTATATTTAGCGGCACAGATACGCAGTATTTT; cdr3_aa: CAWSAIFSGTDTQYF; j_call: TRBJ2-3; d_call: -; clone_size: -; v_call: TRBV30
cdr3_nt: TGTGCCAGCAGCTTCGACAGGGGCCCTGGAAACACCATATATTTT; cdr3_aa: CASSFDRGPGNTIYF; j_call: TRBJ1-3; d_call: TRBD1; clone_size: -; v_call: TRBV7-2
cdr3_nt: TGTGCCAGCAGCCAGGACAGACGCACTGAAGCTTTCTTT; cdr3_aa: CASSQDRRTEAFF; j_call: TRBJ1-1; d_call: -; clone_size: few; v_call: TRBV5-5
cdr3_nt: TGTGCCAGCATCCAGGGACGGACGGGGGGCTATGGCTACACCTTC; cdr3_aa: CASIQGRTGGYGYTF; j_call: TRBJ1-2; d_call: -; clone_size: -; v_call: TRBV28
cdr3_nt: TGTGCCAGCAGCACTGCGGGAGGCACAGATACGCAGTATTTT; cdr3_aa: CASSTAGGTDTQYF; j_call: TRBJ2-3; d_call: TRBD2; clone_size: -; v_call: TRBV7-2
cdr3_nt: TGTGCCTGGAGTGTCACAGGCGTAAATTCACCCCTCCACTTT; cdr3_aa: CAWSVTGVNSPLHF; j_call: TRBJ1-6; d_call: -; clone_size: once; v_call: TRBV30
cdr3_nt: TGTGCCAGCTCACCAGAGGGTAGTGGAAACACCATATATTTT; cdr3_aa: CASSPEGSGNTIYF; j_call: TRBJ1-3; d_call: -; clone_size: once; v_call: TRBV18
cdr3_nt: TGTGCCGCTCGACAGGCAGGGTCGGAAAAACTGTTTTTT; cdr3_aa: CAARQAGSEKLFF; j_call: TRBJ1-4; d_call: -; clone_size: -; v_call: TRBV19
cdr3_nt: TGTGCCAGCTCACCAAGGACAGCCGGGCAGGAGGAAAAACTGTTTTTT; cdr3_aa: CASSPRTAGQEEKLFF; j_call: TRBJ1-4; d_call: -; clone_size: -; v_call: TRBV18
cdr3_nt: TGTGCCAGCAGCAGACCCCGACTAGCGGGAGGGGGGGAGCAGTACTTC; cdr3_aa: CASSRPRLAGGGEQYF; j_call: TRBJ2-7; d_call: TRBD2; clone_size: -; v_call: TRBV6-2/TRBV6-3
cdr3_nt: TGCGCCAGCAGCGGGGACATCCAAGAGACCCAGTACTTC; cdr3_aa: CASSGDIQETQYF; j_call: TRBJ2-5; d_call: -; clone_size: -; v_call: TRBV5-1
cdr3_nt: TGTGCCTGGAGCCCAAGGACAGGGGCCGTCCTGACTTTC; cdr3_aa: CAWSPRTGAVLTF; j_call: TRBJ2-6; d_call: TRBD1; clone_size: -; v_call: TRBV30
cdr3_nt: TGCGCCAGCAGCCAAGCAGGACAGGGTAGCGAAAAACTGTTTTTT; cdr3_aa: CASSQAGQGSEKLFF; j_call: TRBJ1-4; d_call: TRBD1; clone_size: -; v_call: TRBV4-1
cdr3_nt: TGCGCCAGCAGCTTGGCCGCAGGGATGGGGACAGATACGCAGTATTTT; cdr3_aa: CASSLAAGMGTDTQYF; j_call: TRBJ2-3; d_call: -; clone_size: -; v_call: TRBV5-1
cdr3_nt: TGTGCCAGCAGCCCCTGGGAGCTACCAACCTACGAGCAGTACTTC; cdr3_aa: CASSPWELPTYEQYF; j_call: TRBJ2-7; d_call: -; clone_size: -; v_call: TRBV9
cdr3_nt: TGTGCCAGCAGTTTCTCGACAGTTACTGAAGCTTTCTTT; cdr3_aa: CASSFSTVTEAFF; j_call: TRBJ1-1; d_call: -; clone_size: -; v_call: TRBV12-3/TRBV12-4